Listed here are 23 T cell receptor beta chains from one sample, sequenced in a study of blood T cell repertoires in COVID-19. Generated by immunoSEQ multiplex PCR, the TCRdb table keeps only in-frame clones and is missing some. The sample includes about 290,000 clones, roughly 86% of them seen just once. The sequenced material came from peripheral blood. The receptors derive from a woman between 25 and 40 years old with COVID-19, enrolled during active disease.

The chain carries TRBV5-6 and TRBJ1-6; no clear D. The CDR3 consists of 13 residues. Germline V CDR1 and CDR2: SGHDT, YYEEEE. Deletions cut 1 base from V and 7 bases from J, with 6 bases between. The CDR3 loop is CASSLYINSPLHF. The CDR3 DNA follows: TGTGCCAGCAGCTTGTACATAAATTCACCCCTCCACTTT.

This chain joins TRBV7-6 and TRBJ2-1; 12 nucleotides line up with TRBD1. The CDR3 length is 15 residues. J was trimmed by 5 bases and V by 6 bases; bases with no gene match: 5. Germline CDR1 SGHVS, CDR2 FNYEAQ. CDR3: CASRPGTGGHNEQFF. CDR3 sequence (DNA): TGTGCCAGCAGACCCGGGACAGGGGGCCACAATGAGCAGTTCTTC.

CDR3 nucleotides: TGTGCCAGCAGCCCTCAGAGGGTGACAGGGGGCCCTAACTATGGCTACACCTTC. Residues: CASSPQRVTGGPNYGYTF. The rearrangement joins TRBV13 to TRBJ1-2, with 10 bases aligning to TRBD1. This CDR3 comprises 18 residues. V lost 5 bases and J lost 0; bases outside the gene matches: 12. Germline CDR1 and CDR2: PRHDT and FYEKMQ (reference sequence).

The CDR3 DNA reads as TGTGCCAGCAGGAAACAGGGGGCCGGCACCGGGGAGCTGTTTTTT. Translated: CASRKQGAGTGELFF. The V call is TRBV6-5, the J call TRBJ2-2; 9 positions agree with TRBD1. J lost 4 bases, V lost 6 bases, and 6 bases had no gene match. This CDR3 has 15 residues. CDR1 and CDR2 (germline): MNHEY, SVGAGI.

The chain links TRBV27 to TRBJ2-5; the match to TRBD1 covers 8 bases. V trimming: 6 bases; J trimming: 6 bases; junction bases outside the gene matches: 15. Germline V gives CDR1 MNHEY, CDR2 SMNVEV (reference sequence). There are 16 residues in the CDR3. DNA of the CDR3: TGTGCCAGCAGCCGAAATCCGACAGGGGATCGAAAGACCCAGTACTTC. This gives the protein CASSRNPTGDRKTQYF.

This chain links TRBV2 with TRBJ1-5; no firm D call. The germline V gene encodes CDR1 SNHLY and CDR2 FYNNEI. CDR3 length: 13 residues. Between the trimmed V and J ends, which lost 10 bases and 0 bases, there was a span of 10 bases. CDR3 nucleotides: TGTGCCACCCAGAGGGTTAGCAATCAGCCCCAGCATTTT. Its protein is CATQRVSNQPQHF.

The chain links TRBV19 to TRBJ1-5, with D possibly TRBD1 on 6 matching bases. CDR1 LNHDA and CDR2 SQIVND come from the germline V gene (reference sequence). The CDR3 length is 17 residues. V lost 2 bases and J lost 3, with 17 bases in between. The CDR3 here is CASSITDSPAINQPQHF. In DNA form, the CDR3 reads TGTGCCAGTAGTATAACGGACAGCCCAGCTATCAATCAGCCCCAGCATTTT.

This clone has a single count. This rearrangement joins TRBV4-1 to TRBJ1-6, with TRBD1 as a possible D gene (5 bases). The V end was cut by 0 bases, the J end by 11 bases, with 20 bases between. Per germline, CDR1 MGHRA and CDR2 YSYEKL. This CDR3 has 17 amino acids. The CDR3 coding sequence is TGCGCCAGCAGCCAAGATGGCCTTCCAGGGTATTCGCCACCCCTCCACTTT. Amino acid sequence: CASSQDGLPGYSPPLHF.

The rearrangement joins TRBV10-3 to TRBJ2-5; the D is unclear. This CDR3 is built from 17 residues. V lost 3 bases and J 3 bases, leaving 20 bases between the germline ends. Per the germline V gene, CDR1 is ENHRY and CDR2 is SYGVKD. CDR3: CAISESIGNRQKETQYF. Here the CDR3 DNA reads TGTGCCATCAGTGAAAGTATAGGAAACAGACAAAAAGAGACCCAGTACTTC.

The chain recombines TRBV3-1 (or the pseudogene TRBV3-2) with TRBJ1-2, with TRBD1 identical over 12 bases. Trimming at V came to 6 bases and at J to 4 bases, leaving 18 bases not matched to a gene. Germline V gene lookup returns CDR1 LGHDT and CDR2 YNNKEL (reference sequence). CDR3 length equals 19 residues. Written as DNA, the CDR3 is TGTGCCAGCAGACAAAATGCCCTACTCCGGGACAGGGGGCTCTATGGCTACACCTTC. This codes for CASRQNALLRDRGLYGYTF.

This clone came up a few times. The chain carries TRBV6-5 and TRBJ2-1, with 7 bases lining up with TRBD2. Germline CDR1 and CDR2: MNHEY and SVGAGI. The trim removed 1 base at V and 5 bases at J, leaving 5 bases unmatched. The CDR3 runs to 15 residues. CDR3 DNA: TGTGCCAGCAGTTACTGGGCTAGCGGTGACAATGAGCAGTTCTTC. Residues: CASSYWASGDNEQFF.

The chain carries TRBV11-2 and TRBJ1-1; TRBD1 might be the D (6 bases). Germline V gives CDR1 SGHAT, CDR2 FQNNGV. The CDR3 is 14 amino acids. V shed 5 bases and J shed 9 bases, with 19 bases lying between them. CDR3 protein: CASSTTLGQRQAFF. The CDR3 nucleotides read TGTGCCAGCAGCACCACCCTAGGACAGCGACAAGCTTTCTTT.

This CDR3 is CASSAFGQVFGYTF. CDR3 sequence (DNA): TGTGCCAGCAGTGCCTTCGGACAGGTCTTTGGCTACACCTTC. The rearrangement uses TRBV7-9 and TRBJ1-2; 7 bases match TRBD1. This CDR3 spans 14 amino acids. CDR1 is SEHNR and CDR2 is FQNEAQ in the germline V gene (reference sequence). With 6 bases clipped from V and 7 bases from J, the junction kept 11 bases outside the gene matches.

The V and J genes are TRBV7-9 and TRBJ1-6; D unclear. The V gene lost 1 base and the J gene lost 8 bases, with 12 bases spanning the gap. Per the germline V gene, CDR1 is SEHNR and CDR2 is FQNEAQ (reference sequence). The CDR3 runs to 15 residues. The CDR3 DNA reads as TGTGCCAGCAGCTTAGTATTCGGGAACCATTCACCCCTCCACTTT. Protein: CASSLVFGNHSPLHF.

This clone was detected a few times. Distinct nucleotide sequences in the sample also encode this CDR3. The V gene is TRBV5-1, the J gene TRBJ2-7, with D possibly TRBD2 on 6 matching bases. The germline gives CDR1 SGHRS, CDR2 YFSETQ. This CDR3 comprises 15 residues. Deletions cut 0 bases from V and 0 bases from J, with 10 bases between. CDR3 in amino acids: CASSLAVGGSYEQYF. DNA for the CDR3: TGCGCCAGCAGCTTGGCGGTGGGGGGCTCCTACGAGCAGTACTTC.

The rearrangement joins TRBV27 to TRBJ2-7; 9 bases match TRBD1. This CDR3 has 14 residues. CDR1 and CDR2 (germline): MNHEY, SMNVEV (reference sequence). The V and J ends lost 6 bases and 7 bases, in that order; junction bases with no gene match: 10. In nucleotides, the CDR3 is TGTGCCAGCAGCCACAGGGGGCTCACGTTGGAGCAGTACTTC. The encoded protein is CASSHRGLTLEQYF.

V usage is TRBV18 and J usage is TRBJ2-7; D is undetermined. CDR3 length equals 16 residues. Germline CDR1 is KGHSH and CDR2 is LQKENI. V lost 3 bases to trimming and J lost 4 bases, with 19 bases between them. CDR3: CASSPRLKNNQYEQYF. CDR3 nucleotides: TGTGCCAGCTCACCGAGACTCAAAAATAACCAATACGAGCAGTACTTC.

J is TRBJ1-1 and V is TRBV19; D call uncertain. CDR1 is LNHDA, CDR2 SQIVND, per germline (reference sequence). There are 14 residues in the CDR3. The V and J ends lost 1 base and 1 base respectively, with 7 bases between them. The CDR3 here is CASSIARGNTEAFF. In DNA form, the CDR3 reads TGTGCCAGTAGTATAGCACGGGGGAACACTGAAGCTTTCTTT. Full variable domain (rest looked up from reference TRBV19 and TRBJ1-1): DGGITQSPKYLFRKEGQNVTLSCEQNLNHDAMYWYRQDPGQGLRLIYYSQIVNDFQKGDIAEGYSVSREKKESFPLTVTSAQKNPTAFYLCASSIARGNTEAFFGQGTRLTVV.

V is TRBV5-6 and J is TRBJ1-3; D remains unclear. Trimming took off 0 bases at V and 0 bases at J, with 7 bases between the two ends. Germline assignment: CDR1 SGHDT and CDR2 YYEEEE. CDR3 length equals 15 residues. The CDR3 reads CASSLVQNSGNTIYF. As DNA, the CDR3 is TGTGCCAGCAGCTTGGTTCAGAACTCTGGAAACACCATATATTTT. Full variable domain (rest looked up from reference TRBV5-6 and TRBJ1-3): DAGVTQSPTHLIKTRGQQVTLRCSPKSGHDTVSWYQQALGQGPQFIFQYYEEEERQRGNFPDRFSGHQFPNYSSELNVNALLLGDSALYLCASSLVQNSGNTIYFGEGSWLTVV.

This clone was seen at least ten times. CDR3 nucleotide sequence: TGTGCCAGCAGCCCCGGGGGGTGGGGGGAAACCTCCTATAATTCACCCCTCCACTTT. This sequence encodes CASSPGGWGETSYNSPLHF. The chain has TRBV14 and TRBJ1-6; weak D call: TRBD1 (5 bases). Between the trimmed V and J ends, which lost 4 bases and 0 bases, there was a span of 19 bases. The CDR3 is made up of 19 amino acids. Looked up from germline, CDR1 is SGHDN and CDR2 is FVKESK.

This clone was detected a few times. This chain uses TRBV19 with TRBJ2-1, with 9 bases lining up with TRBD2. V was pared by 5 bases and J by 10 bases, with 15 bases of the junction left unmatched. In germline, CDR1 is LNHDA, CDR2 SQIVND (reference sequence). This CDR3 is 16 amino acids long. Here the CDR3 reads CASSSSLAGPGTEQFF. The CDR3 nucleotides are TGTGCCAGTAGTTCCTCTCTAGCGGGGCCCGGTACGGAGCAGTTCTTC.

This clone came up once. This chain joins TRBV14 and TRBJ2-1; TRBD1 agrees at 10 bases. The germline CDR1 and CDR2 sequences are SGHDN and FVKESK. The V gene end was trimmed by 9 bases and the J gene end by 4 bases; junction bases not matched to a gene: 3. The CDR3 sequence is 13 residues long. The CDR3 nucleotides read TGTGCCAGGACAGGGGGCCTGTACAATGAGCAGTTCTTC. Translating it yields CARTGGLYNEQFF. Full variable domain (outside the CDR3, taken from reference TRBV14 and TRBJ2-1): EAGVTQFPSHSVIEKGQTVTLRCDPISGHDNLYWYRRVMGKEIKFLLHFVKESKQDESGMPNNRFLAERTGGTYSTLKVQPAELEDSGVYFCARTGGLYNEQFFGPGTRLTVL.

The V gene is TRBV6-6, the J gene TRBJ1-1; no firm D call. The CDR3 has 13 residues. Trimming shortened V by 5 bases and J by 3 bases, and 10 bases separated the two germline ends. The germline V gene encodes CDR1 MNHNY and CDR2 SVGAGI (reference sequence). In nucleotides, the CDR3 is TGTGCCAGCAGTCCCCCCTCGTACACTGAAGCTTTCTTT. Translation: CASSPPSYTEAFF.